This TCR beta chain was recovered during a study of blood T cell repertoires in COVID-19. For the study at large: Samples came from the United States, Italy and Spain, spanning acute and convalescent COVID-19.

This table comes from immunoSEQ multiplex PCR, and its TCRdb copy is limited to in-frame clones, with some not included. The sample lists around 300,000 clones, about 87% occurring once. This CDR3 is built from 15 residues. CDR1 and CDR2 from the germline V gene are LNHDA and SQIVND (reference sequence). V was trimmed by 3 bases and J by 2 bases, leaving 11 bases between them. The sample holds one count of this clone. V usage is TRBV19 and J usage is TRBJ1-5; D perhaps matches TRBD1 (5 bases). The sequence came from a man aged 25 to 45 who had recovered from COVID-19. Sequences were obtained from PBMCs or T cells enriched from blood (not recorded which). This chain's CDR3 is CASSMTRDGNQPQHF. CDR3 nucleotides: TGTGCCAGTAGTATGACCAGGGATGGCAATCAGCCCCAGCATTTT.